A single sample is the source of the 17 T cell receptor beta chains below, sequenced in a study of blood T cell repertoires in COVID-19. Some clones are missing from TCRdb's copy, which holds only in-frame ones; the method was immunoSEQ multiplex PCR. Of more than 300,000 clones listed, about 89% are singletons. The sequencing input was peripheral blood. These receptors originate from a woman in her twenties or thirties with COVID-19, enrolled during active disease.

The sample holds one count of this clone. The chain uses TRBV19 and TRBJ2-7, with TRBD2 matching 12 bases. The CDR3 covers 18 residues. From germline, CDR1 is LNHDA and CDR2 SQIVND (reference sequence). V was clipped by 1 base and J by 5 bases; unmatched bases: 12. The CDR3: CASSIGDPTSGRSDEQYF. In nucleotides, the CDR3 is TGTGCCAGTAGTATAGGTGATCCAACTAGCGGGAGGTCCGACGAGCAGTACTTC.

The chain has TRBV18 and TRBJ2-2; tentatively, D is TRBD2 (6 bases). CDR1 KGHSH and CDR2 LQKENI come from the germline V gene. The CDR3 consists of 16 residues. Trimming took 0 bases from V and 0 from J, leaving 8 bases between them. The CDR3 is CASSPPRGTNTGELFF. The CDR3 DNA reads TGTGCCAGCTCACCACCGCGGGGAACGAACACCGGGGAGCTGTTTTTT.

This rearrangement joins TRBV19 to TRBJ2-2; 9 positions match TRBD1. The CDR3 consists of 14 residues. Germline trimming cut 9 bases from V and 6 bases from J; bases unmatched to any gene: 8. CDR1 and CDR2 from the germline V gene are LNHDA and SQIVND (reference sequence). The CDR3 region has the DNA TGTGCCAGCTCCCGGACAGGGGCGGCCGGGGAGCTGTTTTTT. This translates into CASSRTGAAGELFF.

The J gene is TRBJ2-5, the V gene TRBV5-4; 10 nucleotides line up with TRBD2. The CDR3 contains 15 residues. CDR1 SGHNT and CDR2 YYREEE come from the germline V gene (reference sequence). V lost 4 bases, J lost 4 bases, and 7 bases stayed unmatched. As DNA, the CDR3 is TGTGCCAGCAGCAGCTTAGCGGGAGGAAGAGAGACCCAGTACTTC. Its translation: CASSSLAGGRETQYF.

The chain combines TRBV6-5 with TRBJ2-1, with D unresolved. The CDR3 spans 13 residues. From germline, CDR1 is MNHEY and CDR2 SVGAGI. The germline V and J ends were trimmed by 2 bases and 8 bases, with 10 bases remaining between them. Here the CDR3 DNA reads TGTGCCAGCAGTTACCGGCTAGAATATGAGCAGTTCTTC. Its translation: CASSYRLEYEQFF.

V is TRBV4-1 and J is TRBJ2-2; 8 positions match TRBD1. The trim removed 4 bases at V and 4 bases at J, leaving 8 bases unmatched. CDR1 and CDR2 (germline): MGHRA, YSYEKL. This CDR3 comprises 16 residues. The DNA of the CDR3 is TGCGCCAGCAGCCGCGGGACAGGTGCCGTCACCGGGGAGCTGTTTTTT. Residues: CASSRGTGAVTGELFF.

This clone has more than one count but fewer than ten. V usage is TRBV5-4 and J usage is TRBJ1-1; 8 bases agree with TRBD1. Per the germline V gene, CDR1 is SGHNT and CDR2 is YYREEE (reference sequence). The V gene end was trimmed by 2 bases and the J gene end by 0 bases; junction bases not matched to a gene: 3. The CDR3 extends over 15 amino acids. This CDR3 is CASSLNRGVNTEAFF. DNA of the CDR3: TGTGCCAGCAGCTTAAACAGGGGGGTGAACACTGAAGCTTTCTTT.

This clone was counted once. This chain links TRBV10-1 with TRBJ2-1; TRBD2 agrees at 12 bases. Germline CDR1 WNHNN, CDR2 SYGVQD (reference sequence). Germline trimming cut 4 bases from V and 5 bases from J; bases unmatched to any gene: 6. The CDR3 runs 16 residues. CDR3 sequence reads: CASSGWTSGTDNEQFF. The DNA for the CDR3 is TGCGCCAGCAGTGGGTGGACTAGCGGGACCGACAATGAGCAGTTCTTC.

The CDR3 here is CATSRDRGAEAFF. Here the CDR3 DNA reads TGTGCCACCAGCAGAGACAGGGGCGCTGAAGCTTTCTTT. This chain joins TRBV15 and TRBJ1-1, with D possibly TRBD1 on 6 matching bases. The CDR3 extends over 13 amino acids. Trimming took off 0 bases at V and 6 bases at J, with 8 bases between the two ends. Germline values: CDR1 LNHNV, CDR2 YYDKDF (reference sequence).

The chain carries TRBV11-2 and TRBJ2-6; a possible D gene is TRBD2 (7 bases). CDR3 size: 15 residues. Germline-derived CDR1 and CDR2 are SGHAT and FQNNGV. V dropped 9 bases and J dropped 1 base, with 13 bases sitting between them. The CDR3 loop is CASRGGASGANVLTF. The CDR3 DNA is TGTGCCAGTAGAGGGGGGGCGTCTGGGGCCAACGTCCTGACTTTC.

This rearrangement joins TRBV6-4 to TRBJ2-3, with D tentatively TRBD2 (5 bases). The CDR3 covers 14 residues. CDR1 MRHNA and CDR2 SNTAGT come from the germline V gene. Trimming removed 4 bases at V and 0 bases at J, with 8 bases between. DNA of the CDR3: TGTGCCAGCAGTGGCGGGTTTAGCACAGATACGCAGTATTTT. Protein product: CASSGGFSTDTQYF.

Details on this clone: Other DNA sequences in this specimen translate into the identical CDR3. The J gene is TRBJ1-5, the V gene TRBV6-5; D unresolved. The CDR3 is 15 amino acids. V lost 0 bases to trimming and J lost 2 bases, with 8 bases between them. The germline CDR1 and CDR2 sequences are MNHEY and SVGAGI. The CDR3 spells CASSYSTGGNQPQHF. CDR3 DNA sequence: TGTGCCAGCAGTTACTCCACCGGGGGCAATCAGCCCCAGCATTTT.

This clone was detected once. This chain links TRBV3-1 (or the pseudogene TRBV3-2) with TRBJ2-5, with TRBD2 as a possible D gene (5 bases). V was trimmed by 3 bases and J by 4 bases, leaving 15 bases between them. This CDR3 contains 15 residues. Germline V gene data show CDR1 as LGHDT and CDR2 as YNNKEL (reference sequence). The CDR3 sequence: CASSHRMRRVETQYF. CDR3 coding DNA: TGTGCCAGCAGCCATAGGATGCGGCGGGTAGAGACCCAGTACTTC.

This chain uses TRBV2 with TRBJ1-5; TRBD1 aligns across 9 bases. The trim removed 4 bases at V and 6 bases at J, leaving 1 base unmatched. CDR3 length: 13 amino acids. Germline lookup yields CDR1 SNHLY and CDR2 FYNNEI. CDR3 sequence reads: CASSGQGGQPQHF. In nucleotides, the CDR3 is TGTGCCAGCAGTGGACAGGGGGGTCAGCCCCAGCATTTT.

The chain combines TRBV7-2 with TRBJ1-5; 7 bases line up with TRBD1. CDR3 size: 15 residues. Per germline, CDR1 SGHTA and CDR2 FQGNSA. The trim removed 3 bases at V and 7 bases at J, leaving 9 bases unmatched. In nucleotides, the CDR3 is TGTGCCAGCAGCTTCCGGACAGGACGACAACAGCCCCAGCATTTT. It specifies CASSFRTGRQQPQHF. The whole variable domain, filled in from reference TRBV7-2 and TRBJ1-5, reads GAGVSQSPSNKVTEKGKDVELRCDPISGHTALYWYRQSLGQGLEFLIYFQGNSAPDKSGLPSDRFSAERTGGSVSTLTIQRTQQEDSAVYLCASSFRTGRQQPQHFGDGTRLSIL.

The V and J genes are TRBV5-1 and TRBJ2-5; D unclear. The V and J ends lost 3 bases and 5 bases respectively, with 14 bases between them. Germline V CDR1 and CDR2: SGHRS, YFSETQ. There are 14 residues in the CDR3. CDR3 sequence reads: CASSSRVSGETQYF. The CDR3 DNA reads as TGCGCCAGCAGCTCTCGAGTGTCCGGGGAGACCCAGTACTTC.

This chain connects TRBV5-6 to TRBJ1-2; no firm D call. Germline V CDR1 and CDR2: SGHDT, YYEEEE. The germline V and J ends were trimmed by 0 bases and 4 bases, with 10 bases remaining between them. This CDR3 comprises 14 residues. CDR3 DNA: TGTGCCAGCAGCTTGGAGGGAGGGCCCTATGGCTACACCTTC. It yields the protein CASSLEGGPYGYTF. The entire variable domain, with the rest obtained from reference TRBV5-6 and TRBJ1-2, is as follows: DAGVTQSPTHLIKTRGQQVTLRCSPKSGHDTVSWYQQALGQGPQFIFQYYEEEERQRGNFPDRFSGHQFPNYSSELNVNALLLGDSALYLCASSLEGGPYGYTFGSGTRLTVV.